A single sample is the source of the 13 T cell receptor beta chains below, sequenced in a study of CXCR3-negative and CXCR3-positive naive CD8 T cells. Findings and caveats of the study: Naive CXCR3-positive cells had TRB CDR3s more hydrophobic than those of CXCR3-negative naive cells.

These receptors' targets are unknown. 5' RACE with UMI labels generated the TRB cDNA libraries. TCRdb reanalyzed the 5' RACE reads, giving one entry per CDR3 protein sequence and no DNA. The table counts roughly 110,000 distinct CDR3 sequences; about 0.35% lies in the top ten. The specimen was naive CXCR3+ CD8+ T cells from blood. Specified subset: CD45RO-CCR7+CD27+CD95- naive CD8+ T cells expressing CXCR3 (TNR3+). These receptors were obtained from a human donor in good health. Some clones in this sample may be carry-over from other donors' samples.

The rearrangement uses TRBV20-1 and TRBJ1-1; TCRdb returns TRBD1, unconfirmable since there is no DNA. The length of the CDR3 is 15 residues. CDR1 and CDR2 from the germline V gene are DFQATT and SNEGSKA (reference sequence). This CDR3 is CSARVPGRVGTEAFF.

The gene calls are TRBV2 and TRBJ2-2; TCRdb designates TRBD2, a call that cannot be tested without DNA. Per the germline V gene, CDR1 is SNHLY and CDR2 is FYNNEI. This CDR3 has 15 amino acids. The CDR3 loop reads CASSGWLAGTGELFF. Full variable domain (rest looked up from reference TRBV2 and TRBJ2-2): EPEVTQTPSHQVTQMGQEVILRCVPISNHLYFYWYRQILGQKVEFLVSFYNNEISEKSEIFDDQFSVERPDGSNFTLKIRSTKLEDSAMYFCASSGWLAGTGELFFGEGSRLTVL.

J is TRBJ1-2 and V is TRBV13; absent DNA, TCRdb's TRBD1 call cannot be checked. Germline lookup yields CDR1 PRHDT and CDR2 FYEKMQ (reference sequence). CDR3 size: 14 residues. CDR3: CASSSIVRVEGYTF.

The V gene is TRBV7-9, the J gene TRBJ1-1. The V gene's germline CDR1 is SEHNR and CDR2 FQNEAQ (reference sequence). The CDR3 runs to 15 residues. CDR3 region: CASSPHRVLDTEAFF.

V and J are TRBV4-1 and TRBJ2-5. The germline CDR1 and CDR2 sequences are MGHRA and YSYEKL. CDR3 length: 16 residues. This chain's CDR3 is CASSQDGVGAQETQYF.

V gene TRBV27 combines with J gene TRBJ2-7; TCRdb gives TRBD2 as the D gene, but with no DNA this cannot be confirmed. The CDR3 runs to 15 residues. Germline assignment: CDR1 MNHEY and CDR2 SMNVEV (reference sequence). The chain's CDR3 is CASSLTSGRLYEQYF.

The rearrangement links TRBV19 to TRBJ2-1. CDR1 and CDR2 from the germline V gene are LNHDA and SQIVND (reference sequence). The CDR3 extends over 14 amino acids. CDR3 in amino acids: CASSISLHNNEQFF.

The chain uses TRBV29-1 and TRBJ2-3; TCRdb's assignment of TRBD2 cannot be checked, as there is no DNA. Germline V lookup: CDR1 SQVTM, CDR2 ANQGSEA. The CDR3 has 14 amino acids. The CDR3 loop is CSVVRAGTADTQYF.

The rearrangement uses TRBV29-1 and TRBJ2-7; the D call of TRBD2 rests on TCRdb alone, since no DNA is present to check it. The CDR3 runs to 14 residues. The germline gives CDR1 SQVTM, CDR2 ANQGSEA. CDR3 in amino acids: CSVVGLAAPYEQYF.

The V call is TRBV7-9, the J call TRBJ2-1; without DNA, the TCRdb call of TRBD1 cannot be checked. CDR3 length equals 16 residues. CDR1 is SEHNR, CDR2 FQNEAQ, per germline (reference sequence). CDR3 region: CASSPIEGASYNEQFF.

The V call is TRBV28, the J call TRBJ2-1. The CDR3 extends over 14 amino acids. The germline V gene encodes CDR1 MDHEN and CDR2 SYDVKM. CDR3 protein: CASSFVSSYNEQFF.

The genes are TRBV9 and TRBJ1-2; TCRdb gives TRBD1 as the D gene, but with no DNA this cannot be confirmed. Per the germline V gene, CDR1 is SGDLS and CDR2 is YYNGEE. The CDR3 length is 16 residues. CDR3 region: CASGREPDRARDGYTF.

This chain connects TRBV5-1 to TRBJ1-2. The CDR3 is 13 amino acids. Germline V lookup: CDR1 SGHRS, CDR2 YFSETQ. The CDR3 sequence is CASSLEINYGYTF.